One and the same sample provided the 15 T cell receptor beta chains below, sequenced in a study of blood T cells in healthy people across ages. Primers used in a second PCR of roughly 6 to 11 cycles were a sample-barcoded 5' primer and a J-beta primer mix. TCRdb re-called the 5' RACE reads through MiXCR, storing one row per CDR3 protein. Of roughly 730,000 distinct CDR3 sequences detected, 56% appear once; the ten largest clones hold 20% to 30%. Material for sequencing was blood. These receptor sequences come from a man between 40 and 49 years old in good health.

This clonotype was recorded a few times. V is TRBV4-2 and J is TRBJ1-2; 8 bases match TRBD1. Germline loops: CDR1 LGHNA, CDR2 YNFKEQ. V dropped 4 bases and J dropped 4; count of bases not matched to a gene: 8. CDR3 length equals 15 residues. This CDR3 reads CASSPQGQETYGYTF. The CDR3 coding sequence is TGTGCCAGCAGCCCGCAGGGACAGGAGACCTATGGCTACACCTTC.

The rearrangement links TRBV5-1 to TRBJ2-4; no reliable D call. The J call may be incorrect, as the DNA end agrees better with TRBJ2-7. CDR1 SGHRS and CDR2 YFSETQ come from the germline V gene. This CDR3 has 11 amino acids. The DNA of the CDR3 is TGCGCCAGCAGCTCAAACTACGAGCAGTACGTC. Translating gives CASSSNYEQYV.

This rearrangement joins TRBV5-1 to TRBJ2-3; 8 bases are a match to TRBD2. Germline CDR1 SGHRS, CDR2 YFSETQ. This CDR3 is built from 15 residues. V dropped 0 bases and J dropped 12; count of bases not matched to a gene: 12. The CDR3 here is CASSLESTGGDLQYF. The CDR3 region has the DNA TGCGCCAGCAGCTTGGAATCAACGGGAGGGGATCTTCAGTATTTT.

This clonotype was found a few times. The rearrangement joins TRBV9 to TRBJ2-3; D unresolved. With 3 bases removed from V and 4 bases from J, the gap between germline ends came to 9 bases. This CDR3 spans 13 amino acids. CDR1 is SGDLS and CDR2 is YYNGEE in the germline V gene. CDR3 in DNA: TGTGCCAGCAGCGGTGTGCTAGCAGATACGCAGTATTTT. It specifies CASSGVLADTQYF.

The chain joins TRBV28 to TRBJ1-5, with no clear D. V shed 5 bases and J shed 4 bases, with 15 bases lying between them. CDR1 is MDHEN and CDR2 is SYDVKM in the germline V gene. The CDR3 contains 15 residues. The CDR3 sequence: CASSPYARGNQPQHF. The CDR3 DNA reads TGTGCCAGCAGTCCCTATGCCCGAGGTAATCAGCCCCAGCATTTT.

The rearrangement joins TRBV7-2 to TRBJ2-3; 7 positions match TRBD1. V was clipped by 2 bases and J by 4 bases; unmatched bases: 6. Germline V gene data show CDR1 as SGHTA and CDR2 as FQGNSA. The CDR3 consists of 15 residues. The CDR3 DNA sequence: TGTGCCAGCAGCTTAAGGCAGGGGGTAGCAGATACGCAGTATTTT. It yields the protein CASSLRQGVADTQYF.

The chain joins TRBV27 to TRBJ1-2, with 9 bases lining up with TRBD1. The CDR3 runs 17 residues. Losses at the gene ends were 7 bases for V and 2 bases for J; bases not matched to a gene: 14. Germline values: CDR1 MNHEY, CDR2 SMNVEV (reference sequence). CDR3 sequence reads: CASTRQFPGQGNYGYTF. The DNA for the CDR3 is TGTGCCAGCACACGCCAATTCCCGGGACAGGGAAACTATGGCTACACCTTC.

V usage is TRBV5-1 and J usage is TRBJ1-6; D is unclear. Germline CDR1 and CDR2: SGHRS and YFSETQ. V lost 0 bases and J lost 10, with 14 bases in between. There are 15 residues in the CDR3. In DNA form, the CDR3 reads TGCGCCAGCAGCTTGGCCGGCCAGGACCTCTCACCCCTCCACTTT. It yields the protein CASSLAGQDLSPLHF.

The chain couples TRBV29-1 to TRBJ2-5; D may be TRBD2 (6 bases). CDR1 and CDR2 from the germline V gene are SQVTM and ANQGSEA. There are 13 residues in the CDR3. V dropped 4 bases and J dropped 5 bases, with 14 bases sitting between them. CDR3 sequence reads: CSVGLITSETQYF. DNA of the CDR3: TGCAGCGTTGGCCTGATCACTAGCGAGACCCAGTACTTC.

The rearrangement joins TRBV2 to TRBJ1-4, with D maybe TRBD1 (5 bases). Germline CDR1 SNHLY, CDR2 FYNNEI. The CDR3 consists of 18 residues. The V end lost 6 bases, the J end lost 3 bases, and 23 bases lay between the germline ends. The CDR3 region is CASRGDRLSQSPNEKLFF. For the CDR3, the DNA is TGTGCCAGCAGAGGAGACAGATTAAGCCAGAGTCCTAATGAAAAACTGTTTTTT.

This clonotype showed up just a few times. The V and J genes are TRBV5-1 and TRBJ1-6; 11 nucleotides align to TRBD1. CDR1 is SGHRS and CDR2 is YFSETQ in the germline V gene. This CDR3 is 15 amino acids long. V was clipped by 3 bases and J by 8 bases; unmatched bases: 4. CDR3 protein: CASSSDRGRDSPLHF. The CDR3 coding sequence is TGCGCCAGCAGCTCGGACAGGGGGCGAGATTCACCCCTCCACTTT.

In its sample, this clonotype was seen many times. This chain links TRBV20-1 with TRBJ1-2; 7 bases agree with TRBD1. CDR3 size: 13 residues. Germline V lookup: CDR1 DFQATT, CDR2 SNEGSKA (reference sequence). V was pared by 2 bases and J by 8 bases, with 8 bases of the junction left unmatched. Here the CDR3 DNA reads TGCAGTGCTAGAAGAGACAGGGCGGGCGGCTACACCTTC. This gives the protein CSARRDRAGGYTF.

This chain joins TRBV5-1 and TRBJ1-1; D is ambiguous. CDR1 is SGHRS and CDR2 is YFSETQ in the germline V gene. The CDR3 is 15 amino acids. Trimming shortened V by 0 bases and J by 4 bases, and 13 bases separated the two germline ends. CDR3 amino acids: CASSLARGSSTEAFF. The CDR3 DNA follows: TGCGCCAGCAGCTTGGCTCGAGGGAGTAGCACTGAAGCTTTCTTT.

This chain links TRBV5-1 with TRBJ2-3; the match to TRBD2 covers 13 bases. Germline loops: CDR1 SGHRS, CDR2 YFSETQ. This CDR3 has 18 amino acids. J was trimmed by 1 base and V by 5 bases; bases with no gene match: 10. For the CDR3, the DNA is TGCGCCAGCAGTCGTACTAGCGGGGGGGCCCCCGGCACAGATACGCAGTATTTT. Its protein product is CASSRTSGGAPGTDTQYF.

The rearrangement joins TRBV15 to TRBJ2-4, with D unclear. The CDR3 is made up of 14 amino acids. Germline V gives CDR1 LNHNV, CDR2 YYDKDF (reference sequence). V was clipped by 0 bases and J by 7 bases, with 10 bases between them. CDR3 in DNA: TGTGCCACCAGCAGAGATCAAATGGGCAACATTCAGTACTTC. Translated: CATSRDQMGNIQYF. The full variable domain, its missing parts supplied by reference TRBV15 and TRBJ2-4, is DAMVIQNPRYQVTQFGKPVTLSCSQTLNHNVMYWYQQKSSQAPKLLFHYYDKDFNNEADTPDNFQSRRPNTSFCFLDIRSPGLGDTAMYLCATSRDQMGNIQYFGAGTRLSVL.